This T cell receptor (beta chain) originates from a study of cytomegalovirus exposure and HLA in healthy donors. Study-level findings and limits: Later analysis associated a missense DCLRE1C variant with TCR beta V- and J-gene trimming. Later examination showed HLA-associated TCR beta chains had greater clonal expansion than equally common others. The study had only CMV serostatus as immune exposure information. Reports indicated that the classifier achieved high specificity and sensitivity in diagnosing cytomegalovirus status.

V lost 2 bases and J 3 bases, leaving 9 bases between the germline ends. The V gene's germline CDR1 is SGHRS and CDR2 YFSETQ. The CDR3 is 14 amino acids. The PCR employed 60 Vbeta primers together with 13 Jbeta primers. Using immunoSEQ multiplex PCR, the repertoire was profiled, and TCRdb retains in-frame clones only, with some absent. Its clone listing holds some 160,000 clones. Comments on this clone: Its antigen is still unknown.

Sequenced sample: PBMCs. The rearrangement uses TRBV5-1 and TRBJ2-1; the D gene is possibly TRBD1 (5 bases). The TCR comes from a man aged 25-45 years in good health and CMV-seronegative. The CDR3 sequence: CASSFQDSYNEQFF. CDR3 nucleotides: TGCGCCAGCAGCTTCCAAGACAGCTACAATGAGCAGTTCTTC.